This T cell receptor beta chain is from a study of blood T cell repertoires in COVID-19. Across the study: T cells, B-cell-depleted T cells, or PBMCs supplied cDNA or gDNA.

TCRdb's table, derived via immunoSEQ multiplex PCR, lists solely in-frame clones and lacks some. The sample holds about 250,000 clones, roughly 85% seen once. Looked up from germline, CDR1 is SGDLS and CDR2 is YYNGEE. The CDR3 is 15 amino acids. V lost 3 bases to trimming and J lost 7 bases, with 14 bases between them. This clonotype originated in a man younger than 35 with active or convalescent COVID-19. V and J are TRBV9 and TRBJ1-6; weak D call: TRBD1 (5 bases). Sequencing was performed on peripheral blood. The CDR3 loop reads CASSAAGRTNSPLHF. In DNA, the CDR3 is TGTGCCAGCAGCGCCGCGGGACGGACGAATTCACCCCTCCACTTT.